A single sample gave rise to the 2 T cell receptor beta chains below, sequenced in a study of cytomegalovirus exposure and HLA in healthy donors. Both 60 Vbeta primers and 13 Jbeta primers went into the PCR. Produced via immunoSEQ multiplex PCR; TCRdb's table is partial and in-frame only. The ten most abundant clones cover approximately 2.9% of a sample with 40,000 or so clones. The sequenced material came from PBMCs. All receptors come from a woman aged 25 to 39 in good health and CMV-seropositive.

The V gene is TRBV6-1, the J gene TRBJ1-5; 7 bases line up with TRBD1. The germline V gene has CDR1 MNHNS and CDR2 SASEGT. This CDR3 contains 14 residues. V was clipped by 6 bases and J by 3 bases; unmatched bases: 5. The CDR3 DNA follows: TGTGCCAGCAGCGCCGACAGGGTCAATCAGCCCCAGCATTTT. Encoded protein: CASSADRVNQPQHF.

CDR3 in amino acids: CASSRDSIYEQYF. In DNA, the CDR3 is TGTGCCAGTAGTAGGGACAGTATCTACGAGCAGTACTTC. This rearrangement joins TRBV19 to TRBJ2-7; 7 bases match TRBD1. CDR1 LNHDA and CDR2 SQIVND come from the germline V gene (reference sequence). Trimming took 4 bases from V and 3 from J; bases not matched to a gene: 3. The CDR3 covers 13 residues.